A selection of T cell receptor beta chains follows, all from one sample in a study of glioma-infiltrating T cells after dendritic cell vaccination. The protocol was immunoSEQ multiplex PCR, while the TCRdb copy is restricted to in-frame clones and leaves out a portion. The sample lists over 75,000 clones, 80% to 90% seen once, with approximately 2% in the top ten. The source was blood, collected after dendritic cell vaccination. Every receptor here comes from a human donor with glioblastoma. The CDR3 runs from the conserved cysteine through the conserved F or W. A D gene is named only where the DNA matches it firmly.

j_call | v_call | d_call | cdr3_aa
TRBJ2-5 | TRBV7-2 | . | CASSLAYQETQYF
TRBJ1-2 | TRBV7-6 | . | CASSLAGGTEHGYTF
TRBJ2-1 | TRBV7-9 | . | CASSPPTWRVIHEQFF
TRBJ2-1 | TRBV7-3 | TRBD2 | CASSLNSHGRASFYNEQFF
TRBJ1-4 | TRBV2 | TRBD1 | CASRRPGQGTLNEKLFF
TRBJ2-1 | TRBV14 | . | CASSQSGISYNEQFF
TRBJ2-7 | TRBV7-9 | TRBD2 | CASSVGRGTSSSYEQYF
TRBJ2-3 | TRBV7-2 | TRBD2 | CASSLGRGGTDTQYF
TRBJ2-7 | TRBV5-1 | . | CASSRDPQGYEQYF
TRBJ1-6 | TRBV5-4 | TRBD1 | CASKTGGRSYNSPLHF
TRBJ2-5 | TRBV25-1 | TRBD1 | CASSGEQGIQETQYF
TRBJ2-5 | TRBV19 | TRBD1 | CAIGQAGETQYF
TRBJ2-2 | TRBV10-3 | . | CASNPGNTGELFF
TRBJ1-6 | TRBV6-5 | . | CASSISRAPNSPLHF
TRBJ2-3 | TRBV5-1 | . | CASSGDADTQYF
TRBJ2-2 | TRBV21-1 | . | CASSKDDRVIIGELFF
TRBJ2-3 | TRBV5-1 | . | CASSGDTDTQYF
TRBJ1-2 | TRBV5-1 | . | CASSLGQANYGYTF
TRBJ1-2 | TRBV13 | TRBD1 | CASSLEQGAPYGYTF
TRBJ1-2 | TRBV29-1 | TRBD1 | CSAVTGVIGYGYTF
TRBJ2-3 | TRBV7-2 | TRBD2 | CASSNRLAGGNTQYF
TRBJ2-7 | TRBV4-1 | . | CASSQERSSSYEQYF
TRBJ2-2 | TRBV5-6 | . | CASSWLNFGGTGELFF
TRBJ1-6 | TRBV6-4 | . | CASSATDHNSPLHF